These T cell receptor beta chains were read from a single sample in a study of blood T cells in healthy people across ages. From the 5' RACE reads, TCRdb called clonotypes with MiXCR, one entry per CDR3 protein. The sample holds around 800,000 distinct CDR3 sequences, about 55% seen once. Sequencing was done on a sample of blood. These receptors originate from a man older than 75 in good health. Each CDR3 is given with its conserved first and last residue. A D gene is named only where the DNA matches it firmly. A clone size is listed for some rows: how often the clone was seen (once, few, many), or a class if it is expanded.

abundance	v_gene	j_gene	d_gene	CDR3nt	CDR3aa
-	TRBV11-2	TRBJ2-7	-	TGTGCCAGCAGCTTAGATTTTCCACCTTCCTACGAGCAGTACTTC	CASSLDFPPSYEQYF
-	TRBV2	TRBJ1-1	-	TGTGCCAGCAGTGAACTACGGACCTTGAACACTGAAGCTTTCTTT	CASSELRTLNTEAFF
few	TRBV27	TRBJ2-1	TRBD2	TGTGCCAGCAGTTATCTGGGGACTAGCGGCGACAATGAGCAGTTCTTC	CASSYLGTSGDNEQFF
once	TRBV20-1	TRBJ2-5	TRBD1	TGCAGTGCTTTACCGGGACAGGGTGGAGAGACCCAGTACTTC	CSALPGQGGETQYF
-	TRBV29-1	TRBJ2-4	TRBD2	TGCAGCGGGGGGACTAGCGGGAGATCTGGCTACTACGAGCAGTCCTTC	CSGGTSGRSGYYEQSF
few	TRBV20-1	TRBJ2-1	-	TGCAGTGCTAGTAACAATGAGCAGTTCTTC	CSASNNEQFF
-	TRBV20-1	TRBJ2-1	-	TGCAGTGCTAGAGGGACTGTATACAATGAGCAGTTCTTC	CSARGTVYNEQFF
few	TRBV20-1	TRBJ2-1	TRBD2	TGCAGTGCTACGGGACTAGCGGATGAGCAGTTCTTC	CSATGLADEQFF
-	TRBV9	TRBJ1-2	-	TGTGCCAGCAGCGACAAGTCCCCGACCCTTTATAATGGCTACACCTTC	CASSDKSPTLYNGYTF
-	TRBV5-6	TRBJ1-2	TRBD1	TGTGCCAGCAGCTCGCCGGACAGGTTGGATGGCTACACCTTC	CASSSPDRLDGYTF
few	TRBV11-2	TRBJ2-3	TRBD2	TGTGCCAGCAGCTTAGCATCGGGAGGCGGCAGATACGCGTATTTT	CASSLASGGGRYAYF
-	TRBV12-3/TRBV12-4	TRBJ2-7	TRBD2	TGTGCCAGCAGTTTAGCGTGGGGGGGTTTGGACTACGAGCAGTACTTC	CASSLAWGGLDYEQYF
few	TRBV20-1	TRBJ2-7	-	TGCAGTGCACCCCCGGTTGGAGTCTACGAGCAGTACTTC	CSAPPVGVYEQYF
-	TRBV28	TRBJ2-4	TRBD2	TGTGCCAGCAGCTCAGGGGGACTAGCCTCAAACATTCAGTACTTC	CASSSGGLASNIQYF
-	TRBV7-9	TRBJ2-1	-	TGTGCCAGCAGTAAGCCTTGGTCCTACAATGAGCAGTTCTTC	CASSKPWSYNEQFF
-	TRBV6-5	TRBJ2-7	-	TGTGCCAGCGCCATACAGGGAAAATACGAGCAGTACTTC	CASAIQGKYEQYF
-	TRBV5-5	TRBJ2-7	-	TGTGCCAGCAGCCGACAAATAGCTATAACAGGGCCTTACGAGCAGTACTTC	CASSRQIAITGPYEQYF
-	TRBV24-1	TRBJ2-5	-	TGTGCCACCAGTGGAGACCAAGAGACCCAGTACTTC	CATSGDQETQYF
-	TRBV12-3/TRBV12-4	TRBJ2-5	-	TGTGCCAGCAGTCCCGCAGCGGCGGCAGAGCAGTACTTC	CASSPAAAAEQYF
-	TRBV7-9	TRBJ2-3	-	TGTGCCTGCAGCTTAGAAACAGGGTTCGGCACAGATACGCAGTATTTT	CACSLETGFGTDTQYF
few	TRBV3-1	TRBJ2-5	-	TGTGCCAGCAGTCCTACGGGATGGGAGCAGTACTTC	CASSPTGWEQYF
-	TRBV9	TRBJ1-1	-	TGTGCCAGCAGCTCCCGCGGCACTAACGCGGGCACTGAAGCTTTCTTT	CASSSRGTNAGTEAFF
few	TRBV20-1	TRBJ2-5	TRBD1	TGCAGTGCTCCATTTGACAGGGAGACTGAGACCCAGTACTTC	CSAPFDRETETQYF
-	TRBV2	TRBJ2-5	TRBD1	TGTGCCAGCAGTGATTTGGGGACAGGGGTCAACCAAGAGACCCAGTACTTC	CASSDLGTGVNQETQYF
many	TRBV27	TRBJ2-3	-	TGTGCCAGCAGGATAAACGGGGGTCACAGATACGCGTATTTT	CASRINGGHRYAYF
-	TRBV29-1	TRBJ2-3	TRBD1	TGCAGCGTTGTGACAGGGAGCACAGATACGCAGTATTTT	CSVVTGSTDTQYF
-	TRBV15	TRBJ2-7	-	TGTGCCACCAGCAGCAGGGACACCAGCTCCTACGAGCAGTACTTC	CATSSRDTSSYEQYF
-	TRBV27	TRBJ2-7	-	TGTGCCAGCAGGCCAAGGGATCCAGCGGACCAGCAGTACTTC	CASRPRDPADQQYF
-	TRBV24-1	TRBJ2-1	-	TGTGCCACCAGTCACAGGGCCACTAGCCTCAATGAGCAGTTCTTC	CATSHRATSLNEQFF
few	TRBV27	TRBJ2-2	-	TGTGCCAGCAGTTTAGGGGGCTCCGGGGAGCTGTTTTTT	CASSLGGSGELFF
few	TRBV6-6	TRBJ2-3	-	TGTGCCAGCAGTTTCGGGTACCCAGATACGCAGTATTTT	CASSFGYPDTQYF
few	TRBV20-1	TRBJ2-7	TRBD2	TGCAGTGCTGGATCTCTAGCGGGAGGATCCTACGAGCAGTACTTC	CSAGSLAGGSYEQYF
-	TRBV7-9	TRBJ1-2	-	TGTGCCAGCAGCTTAGCCGACACCTACAGGAGCTACACCTTC	CASSLADTYRSYTF
few	TRBV7-2	TRBJ1-4	-	TGTGCCAGCAGCTTACAGGGCAGCTCTAATGAAAAACTGTTTTTT	CASSLQGSSNEKLFF
-	TRBV11-2	TRBJ2-4	TRBD1	TGTGCCAGCAGCTTTGTCGGGACAGGGGGCGAAAACATTCAGTACTTC	CASSFVGTGGENIQYF